These 29 T cell receptor beta chains share one sample of origin, sequenced in a study of cytomegalovirus exposure and HLA in healthy donors. Both 60 Vbeta primers and 13 Jbeta primers went into the PCR. The protocol was immunoSEQ multiplex PCR, while the TCRdb copy is restricted to in-frame clones and leaves out a portion. The sample gives under 150,000 clones, approximately 87% of which show up once; 1.5% is in the top ten. Source material: PBMCs. The receptors shown here come from a man in his forties in good health and CMV-seronegative.

The rearrangement links TRBV19 to TRBJ1-5, with D possibly TRBD1 on 6 matching bases. This CDR3 is 15 amino acids long. Germline V gives CDR1 LNHDA, CDR2 SQIVND (reference sequence). V lost 5 bases and J 2 bases, leaving 13 bases between the germline ends. The CDR3 DNA reads TGTGCCAGTAGTCTCCACAGGGCTCGCAATCAGCCCCAGCATTTT. Residues: CASSLHRARNQPQHF.

V usage is TRBV5-6 and J usage is TRBJ2-3, with D perhaps TRBD1 (6 bases). The V gene's germline CDR1 is SGHDT and CDR2 YYEEEE. CDR3 size: 15 residues. V was trimmed by 4 bases and J by 0 bases, leaving 12 bases between them. CDR3 sequence: CASSGYRASTDTQYF. CDR3 DNA sequence: TGTGCCAGCAGCGGATACAGGGCTAGCACAGATACGCAGTATTTT.

This sequence joins TRBV28 and TRBJ2-7; maybe TRBD1 (6 bases). V was trimmed by 6 bases and J by 5 bases, leaving 17 bases between them. Germline lookup yields CDR1 MDHEN and CDR2 SYDVKM. The CDR3 extends over 14 amino acids. Here the CDR3 DNA reads TGTGCCAGCAGACCCAACAGGGTCAGGCACGAGCAGTACTTC. The encoded protein is CASRPNRVRHEQYF.

The rearrangement uses TRBV5-1 and TRBJ2-3; TRBD2 aligns across 8 bases. V shed 6 bases and J 5 bases; nucleotides not matched to a gene: 14. Germline lookup yields CDR1 SGHRS and CDR2 YFSETQ. This CDR3 is built from 16 residues. CDR3 sequence: CASNSGLAFEEDTQYF. Written as DNA, the CDR3 is TGCGCCAGCAACTCCGGACTAGCATTTGAAGAAGATACGCAGTATTTT.

The chain uses TRBV6-6 and TRBJ1-6; 7 nucleotides match TRBD1. Germline CDR1 reads MNHNY; CDR2 reads SVGAGI (reference sequence). The junction had 11 bases not matched to a gene; V was cut back by 5 bases and J by 10 bases. The CDR3 length is 15 residues. CDR3 amino acids: CASSADRVQVSPLHF. The CDR3 DNA sequence: TGTGCCAGCAGTGCCGACAGGGTCCAAGTCTCACCCCTCCACTTT.

In this sample, this clone turned up a few times. The chain joins TRBV7-2 to TRBJ2-3; 7 nucleotides align to TRBD1. Germline CDR1 is SGHTA and CDR2 is FQGNSA. The V segment lost 5 bases and the J segment 4 bases; nucleotides outside the gene matches: 3. This CDR3 region has 13 residues. The DNA of the CDR3 is TGTGCCAGCAGCCGACAGGGATCAGATACGCAGTATTTT. The encoded protein is CASSRQGSDTQYF.

The rearrangement links TRBV2 to TRBJ2-1; D perhaps matches TRBD1 (6 bases). The CDR3 has 15 residues. Trimming pared 2 bases from V and 4 bases from J, leaving 12 bases between. Germline V gene data show CDR1 as SNHLY and CDR2 as FYNNEI. CDR3 nucleotide sequence: TGTGCCAGCAGTGAAAACAGGGATACTTACAATGAGCAGTTCTTC. It codes for CASSENRDTYNEQFF.

The J gene is TRBJ1-2, the V gene TRBV7-8; TRBD1 matches at 7 bases. J gave up 4 bases and V 5 bases, and 13 bases lay outside the gene matches. From germline, CDR1 is SGHVS and CDR2 FQNEAQ. The CDR3 covers 16 residues. CDR3 in amino acids: CASSPRTGGGVYGYTF. The CDR3, as DNA: TGTGCCAGCAGCCCTCGGACAGGTGGAGGGGTCTATGGCTACACCTTC. Full variable domain (outside the CDR3, taken from reference TRBV7-8 and TRBJ1-2): GAGVSQSPRYKVAKRGQDVALRCDPISGHVSLFWYQQALGQGPEFLTYFQNEAQLDKSGLPSDRFFAERPEGSVSTLKIQRTQQEDSAVYLCASSPRTGGGVYGYTFGSGTRLTVV.

This chain connects TRBV29-1 to TRBJ1-1; the match to TRBD1 covers 7 bases. Germline CDR1 is SQVTM and CDR2 is ANQGSEA. There are 14 residues in the CDR3. V shed 7 bases and J 4 bases; nucleotides not matched to a gene: 12. The CDR3 reads CSALDRDRFTEAFF. The CDR3 DNA reads TGCAGCGCCCTAGACAGGGACCGGTTCACTGAAGCTTTCTTT. The complete variable domain, with remaining parts taken from reference TRBV29-1 and TRBJ1-1, reads SAVISQKPSRDICQRGTSLTIQCQVDSQVTMMFWYRQQPGQSLTLIATANQGSEATYESGFVIDKFPISRPNLTFSTLTVSNMSPEDSSIYLCSALDRDRFTEAFFGQGTRLTVV.

The rearrangement joins TRBV7-8 to TRBJ2-7, with a weak D call TRBD2 (5 bases). CDR3 size: 15 residues. The V and J ends lost 3 bases and 0 bases respectively, with 12 bases between them. Looked up from germline, CDR1 is SGHVS and CDR2 is FQNEAQ. The CDR3 DNA sequence: TGTGCCAGCAGCTTCCCCCCGGGAAGCTCCTACGAGCAGTACTTC. Translation: CASSFPPGSSYEQYF. Supplemented by reference TRBV7-8 and TRBJ2-7, the full variable domain reads GAGVSQSPRYKVAKRGQDVALRCDPISGHVSLFWYQQALGQGPEFLTYFQNEAQLDKSGLPSDRFFAERPEGSVSTLKIQRTQQEDSAVYLCASSFPPGSSYEQYFGPGTRLTVT.

The gene calls are TRBV6-5 and TRBJ2-2; tentative D call: TRBD2 (5 bases). Per the germline V gene, CDR1 is MNHEY and CDR2 is SVGAGI. CDR3 length: 14 residues. Trimming took off 7 bases at V and 6 bases at J, with 15 bases between the two ends. The CDR3 region has the DNA TGTGCCAGCACGTTGGCAGAGCGGCCCGGGGAGCTGTTTTTT. Protein: CASTLAERPGELFF.

This sequence joins TRBV6-5 and TRBJ2-7; D may be TRBD2 (7 bases). Trimming shortened V by 3 bases and J by 4 bases, and 13 bases separated the two germline ends. The length of the CDR3 is 14 residues. Germline V lookup: CDR1 MNHEY, CDR2 SVGAGI. The CDR3 is CASSYSRGAYEQYF. For the CDR3, the DNA is TGTGCCAGCAGTTATAGTCGGGGGGCGTACGAGCAGTACTTC.

This chain connects TRBV27 to TRBJ2-2; 8 bases match TRBD1. The CDR3 runs 15 residues. Germline CDR1 MNHEY, CDR2 SMNVEV (reference sequence). V dropped 3 bases and J dropped 3; count of bases not matched to a gene: 3. Here the CDR3 reads CASSLDRVDTGELFF. As DNA, the CDR3 is TGTGCCAGCAGTTTGGACAGGGTAGACACCGGGGAGCTGTTTTTT.

This clone was detected only once. This chain links TRBV2 with TRBJ2-1; 11 bases align to TRBD1. V was pared by 4 bases and J by 6 bases, with 5 bases of the junction left unmatched. Germline loops: CDR1 SNHLY, CDR2 FYNNEI. The CDR3 runs 15 residues. The CDR3 DNA is TGTGCCAGCAGTGTCGGACAGGGGGCGGTCAATGAGCAGTTCTTC. Protein product: CASSVGQGAVNEQFF.

CDR3 residues: CASSAPPGQRGAGELFF. The CDR3 coding sequence is TGTGCCAGCAGCGCCCCGCCGGGACAGAGAGGGGCCGGGGAGCTGTTTTTT. The chain has TRBV9 and TRBJ2-2, with TRBD1 identical over 7 bases. Germline V CDR1 and CDR2: SGDLS, YYNGEE. The ends lost 3 bases at V and 6 bases at J; junction bases unmatched: 14. This CDR3 contains 17 residues. The whole variable domain, filled in from reference TRBV9 and TRBJ2-2, reads DSGVTQTPKHLITATGQRVTLRCSPRSGDLSVYWYQQSLDQGLQFLIQYYNGEERAKGNILERFSAQQFPDLHSELNLSSLELGDSALYFCASSAPPGQRGAGELFFGEGSRLTVL.

This clone came up a few times. This chain connects TRBV30 to TRBJ1-3; 7 nucleotides match TRBD1. V gave up 3 bases and J gave up 2 bases; unmatched junction bases: 7. This CDR3 contains 15 residues. Germline V gives CDR1 GTSNPN, CDR2 SVGIG (reference sequence). In DNA form, the CDR3 reads TGTGCCTGGAGCCTCGACAGGGCTGCTGGAAACACCATATATTTT. This translates into CAWSLDRAAGNTIYF. Supplemented by reference TRBV30 and TRBJ1-3, the full variable domain reads SQTIHQWPATLVQPVGSPLSLECTVEGTSNPNLYWYRQAAGRGLQLLFYSVGIGQISSEVPQNLSASRPQDRQFILSSKKLLLSDSGFYLCAWSLDRAAGNTIYFGEGSWLTVV.

The chain recombines TRBV28 with TRBJ2-7; no firm D call. CDR1 is MDHEN and CDR2 is SYDVKM in the germline V gene. V lost 7 bases to trimming and J lost 4 bases, with 11 bases between them. The CDR3 runs to 12 residues. CDR3 bases: TGTGCCAGCAAGACACCCGGTTACGAGCAGTACTTC. Protein: CASKTPGYEQYF.

This clone has just a few counts. V and J are TRBV7-4 and TRBJ2-7; D might be TRBD2 (5 bases). The V end was cut by 3 bases, the J end by 3 bases, with 15 bases between. CDR3 length equals 15 residues. CDR1 is SGHVT, CDR2 SQSDAQ, per germline. This chain's CDR3 is CASSFLESSNYEQYF. CDR3 DNA: TGTGCCAGCAGCTTTTTGGAATCTAGCAACTACGAGCAGTACTTC.

This chain links TRBV7-8 with TRBJ2-5; TRBD2 matches at 14 bases. Germline trimming cut 5 bases from V and 1 base from J; bases unmatched to any gene: 3. Germline CDR1 SGHVS, CDR2 FQNEAQ. CDR3 size: 16 residues. The CDR3 bases are TGTGCCAGCAGCCTAGGGACTAGCGGGGGCCAAGAGACCCAGTACTTC. Amino acid sequence: CASSLGTSGGQETQYF.

The V and J genes are TRBV28 and TRBJ1-2, with D unclear. CDR1 and CDR2 (germline): MDHEN, SYDVKM. V gave up 5 bases and J gave up 4 bases, with 17 bases separating them. This CDR3 spans 15 amino acids. The CDR3 reads CASSPIMSRAYGYTF. CDR3 bases: TGTGCCAGCAGTCCCATTATGTCGCGGGCCTATGGCTACACCTTC.

The V gene is TRBV6-1, the J gene TRBJ2-3; the D gene is possibly TRBD2 (5 bases). The CDR3 covers 13 residues. Germline CDR1 MNHNS, CDR2 SASEGT. V lost 9 bases to trimming and J lost 5 bases, with 15 bases between them. The CDR3 region is CARIRETRDTQYF. The CDR3 DNA reads TGTGCCAGGATCCGGGAAACGCGAGATACGCAGTATTTT.

This chain connects TRBV20-1 to TRBJ2-7; TRBD2 is a possible D gene (5 bases). V lost 8 bases and J lost 7, with 12 bases in between. Germline V lookup: CDR1 DFQATT, CDR2 SNEGSKA (reference sequence). This CDR3 comprises 10 residues. In nucleotides, the CDR3 is TGCAGTCCGGTATCGGGGGAGCAGTACTTC. It specifies CSPVSGEQYF.

This chain connects TRBV5-6 to TRBJ2-5; the D gene is possibly TRBD1 (6 bases). The J call may be in error: the DNA end matches TRBJ2-7 better. Germline V gene sequence: CDR1 SGHDT, CDR2 YYEEEE. The CDR3 spans 12 residues. CDR3: CAKRAGAYEQYF. CDR3 bases: TGTGCCAAGAGGGCAGGGGCCTACGAGCAGTACTTC.

The chain employs TRBV5-1 and TRBJ2-5, with 15 bases that match TRBD2. The CDR3 length is 16 residues. In germline, CDR1 is SGHRS, CDR2 YFSETQ. The V and J ends lost 3 bases and 2 bases, in that order; junction bases with no gene match: 2. CDR3 residues: CASSSGLAGGQETQYF. In DNA form, the CDR3 reads TGCGCCAGCAGCTCAGGACTAGCGGGAGGGCAAGAGACCCAGTACTTC.

The rearrangement links TRBV15 to TRBJ2-7, with D maybe TRBD1 (5 bases). CDR3 length: 15 amino acids. V lost 5 bases to trimming and J lost 6 bases, with 20 bases between them. CDR1 LNHNV and CDR2 YYDKDF come from the germline V gene (reference sequence). CDR3 loop: CATSPPTGAALEQYF. Written as DNA, the CDR3 is TGTGCCACCAGCCCCCCCACTGGGGCAGCCCTCGAGCAGTACTTC. The full variable domain, completed using reference TRBV15 and TRBJ2-7, is DAMVIQNPRYQVTQFGKPVTLSCSQTLNHNVMYWYQQKSSQAPKLLFHYYDKDFNNEADTPDNFQSRRPNTSFCFLDIRSPGLGDTAMYLCATSPPTGAALEQYFGPGTRLTVT.

The chain carries TRBV7-2 and TRBJ2-7; TRBD1 aligns across 8 bases. V lost 5 bases, J lost 3 bases, and 6 bases stayed unmatched. This CDR3 region has 14 residues. The V gene's germline CDR1 is SGHTA and CDR2 FQGNSA. CDR3 DNA: TGTGCCAGCAGCGCCGTCAGGGGGCACTACGAGCAGTACTTC. It specifies CASSAVRGHYEQYF.

For this clone: This same CDR3 is encoded by further DNA sequences in the sample. The rearrangement joins TRBV27 to TRBJ2-2; D remains unclear. This CDR3 is built from 14 residues. Germline assignment: CDR1 MNHEY and CDR2 SMNVEV (reference sequence). The V end was cut by 3 bases, the J end by 1 base, with 6 bases between. CDR3 protein: CASSFRGNTGELFF. DNA of the CDR3: TGTGCCAGCAGTTTCCGCGGGAACACCGGGGAGCTGTTTTTT.

V usage is TRBV27 and J usage is TRBJ1-2, with D uncertain. CDR1 is MNHEY, CDR2 SMNVEV, per germline (reference sequence). The CDR3 is 13 amino acids. The V end lost 6 bases, the J end lost 2 bases, and 10 bases lay between the germline ends. In nucleotides, the CDR3 is TGTGCCAGCAGCCCCGGGAAGAACTATGGCTACACCTTC. Translating gives CASSPGKNYGYTF.

To note about this clone: Other DNA sequences in the sample encode the same CDR3. The chain is built from TRBV6-5 and TRBJ1-5; D is uncertain. The CDR3 loop spans 13 amino acids. The V end was cut by 0 bases, the J end by 3 bases, with 3 bases between. Germline CDR1 MNHEY, CDR2 SVGAGI. The CDR3 here is CASSYSSNQPQHF. The DNA of the CDR3 is TGTGCCAGCAGTTACTCCTCCAATCAGCCCCAGCATTTT.